The 9 T cell receptor beta chains reported below all come from one sample, sequenced in a study of blood T cell repertoires in COVID-19. Here immunoSEQ multiplex PCR was the method, and the copy in TCRdb shows in-frame clones only, minus some. This sample has roughly 200,000 clones, with 75% to 90% found just once. Source material: PBMCs or T cells enriched from blood (not recorded which). These receptors all come from a woman aged 25 to 39 who had been exposed to COVID-19.

The gene calls are TRBV5-1 and TRBJ1-1, with a weak D call TRBD1 (6 bases). V was clipped by 4 bases and J by 7 bases, with 17 bases between them. CDR3 length: 14 amino acids. The germline gives CDR1 SGHRS, CDR2 YFSETQ. DNA for the CDR3: TGCGCCAGCAGCGCGGAGGCCGGGACAAATGAAGCTTTCTTT. It yields the protein CASSAEAGTNEAFF.

The CDR3 nucleotides read TGTGCCACCAGCAGAGATTCCAGCTCCTATCTAGCGGGGGCTTATACAGATACGCAGTATTTT. It specifies CATSRDSSSYLAGAYTDTQYF. V and J are TRBV15 and TRBJ2-3; 10 bases are a match to TRBD2. Germline V gives CDR1 LNHNV, CDR2 YYDKDF (reference sequence). This CDR3 has 21 amino acids. V shed 0 bases, J shed 3 bases, and the junction held 18 bases outside the gene matches.

The V and J genes are TRBV29-1 and TRBJ2-1; 13 nucleotides line up with TRBD2. Germline lookup yields CDR1 SQVTM and CDR2 ANQGSEA. V lost 0 bases to trimming and J lost 8 bases; unmatched junction nucleotides: 7. CDR3 length equals 16 residues. Here the CDR3 reads CSVEDPRTSGGYEQFF. CDR3 DNA: TGCAGCGTTGAAGACCCAAGGACTAGCGGGGGTTATGAGCAGTTCTTC.

The chain couples TRBV6-5 to TRBJ1-1, with D possibly TRBD1 on 6 matching bases. The CDR3 has 15 residues. The germline V and J ends were trimmed by 1 base and 4 bases, with 13 bases remaining between them. CDR1 MNHEY and CDR2 SVGAGI come from the germline V gene. CDR3 residues: CASSYFRGTPTEAFF. DNA for the CDR3: TGTGCCAGCAGTTACTTCAGGGGAACTCCCACTGAAGCTTTCTTT.

This clone was detected only once. The chain recombines TRBV5-1 with TRBJ1-2; D is undetermined. Germline lookup yields CDR1 SGHRS and CDR2 YFSETQ. CDR3 length: 13 amino acids. Trimming stripped 0 bases from V and 4 bases from J, with 7 bases between. This chain's CDR3 is CASSLVAGYGYTF. Written as DNA, the CDR3 is TGCGCCAGCAGCTTGGTTGCCGGCTATGGCTACACCTTC.

CDR3 sequence (DNA): TGTGCCAGCAGTTTAAAATCGGACAGGGTCTACGAGCAGTACTTC. Translated, it gives CASSLKSDRVYEQYF. The chain is built from TRBV27 and TRBJ2-7; 8 bases agree with TRBD1. Germline CDR1 reads MNHEY; CDR2 reads SMNVEV (reference sequence). The CDR3 contains 15 residues. V lost 2 bases and J lost 3; bases outside the gene matches: 6.

V is TRBV15 and J is TRBJ2-1; 7 positions match TRBD1. With V trimmed by 3 bases and J by 6 bases, 14 bases remained unmatched. This CDR3 has 17 residues. Germline values: CDR1 LNHNV, CDR2 YYDKDF (reference sequence). This chain's CDR3 is CATSSPVRDRWANEQFF. Here the CDR3 DNA reads TGTGCCACCAGCAGTCCTGTCCGGGACAGATGGGCCAATGAGCAGTTCTTC.

The chain has TRBV12-3 or TRBV12-4 and TRBJ2-2; the D is unclear. The V end lost 6 bases, the J end lost 7 bases, and 6 bases lay between the germline ends. CDR3 size: 11 residues. Here the CDR3 reads CASRTYGELFF. CDR3 sequence (DNA): TGTGCCAGCAGAACATACGGGGAGCTGTTTTTT.

The gene calls are TRBV6-5 and TRBJ2-2; maybe TRBD1 (6 bases). The length of the CDR3 is 15 residues. The germline CDR1 and CDR2 sequences are MNHEY and SVGAGI. V was shortened by 10 bases and J by 0 bases, with 15 bases between the two germline ends. CDR3 sequence reads: CATTARTANTGELFF. The CDR3 nucleotides are TGTGCCACGACTGCCAGGACAGCGAACACCGGGGAGCTGTTTTTT.